The 13 T cell receptor beta chains below come from one sample, sequenced in a study of OX40 agonist ivuxolimab in advanced cancers. Profiled with immunoSEQ multiplex PCR; TCRdb holds only in-frame clones, not every one. The sample shows about 74,000 clones, around 88% of them seen only once. The sequencing here drew on CD4+ or CD8+ T cells sorted from blood, taken in a trial of the OX40 agonist ivuxolimab. The receptors come from an adult with an advanced solid tumor such as melanoma, head and neck, liver or kidney cancer.

The chain employs TRBV19 and TRBJ2-3, with 10 bases identical to TRBD2. Germline values: CDR1 LNHDA, CDR2 SQIVND (reference sequence). This CDR3 contains 14 residues. V lost 6 bases to trimming and J lost 5 bases; unmatched junction nucleotides: 5. The chain's CDR3 is CASRAAGGIDTQYF. CDR3 bases: TGTGCCAGTAGAGCAGCGGGAGGGATAGATACGCAGTATTTT.

This chain joins TRBV7-2 and TRBJ2-2, with 8 bases lining up with TRBD1. This CDR3 has 15 amino acids. The germline CDR1 and CDR2 sequences are SGHTA and FQGNSA. J lost 7 bases, V lost 3 bases, and 7 bases had no gene match. CDR3 coding DNA: TGTGCCAGCAGCTTTACGGGACAGGTGAACGGGGAGCTGTTTTTT. It codes for CASSFTGQVNGELFF. Complete variable domain (other parts from reference TRBV7-2 and TRBJ2-2): GAGVSQSPSNKVTEKGKDVELRCDPISGHTALYWYRQSLGQGLEFLIYFQGNSAPDKSGLPSDRFSAERTGGSVSTLTIQRTQQEDSAVYLCASSFTGQVNGELFFGEGSRLTVL.

This chain uses TRBV6-6 with TRBJ2-7, with a weak D call TRBD1 (5 bases). V shed 2 bases and J shed 0 bases, with 11 bases lying between them. The CDR3 is made up of 15 amino acids. Germline CDR1 is MNHNY and CDR2 is SVGAGI (reference sequence). CDR3 region: CASSYQGLSSYEQYF. In DNA, the CDR3 is TGTGCCAGCAGTTACCAGGGCCTGAGCTCCTACGAGCAGTACTTC.

V and J are TRBV11-2 and TRBJ1-2; 8 bases agree with TRBD1. Trimming took 3 bases from V and 6 from J; bases not matched to a gene: 6. Per the germline V gene, CDR1 is SGHAT and CDR2 is FQNNGV. The CDR3 consists of 14 residues. The DNA of the CDR3 is TGTGCCAGCAGCTTCGGCAGGGGGCGGGATGGCTACACCTTC. Translated: CASSFGRGRDGYTF.

CDR3 sequence (DNA): TGTGCCAGCAGTTCTGCCGGACACACTGAAGCTTTCTTT. Translating gives CASSSAGHTEAFF. The chain recombines TRBV18 with TRBJ1-1, with unresolved D. The CDR3 has 13 amino acids. CDR1 and CDR2 (germline): KGHSH, LQKENI. Trimming pared 8 bases from V and 3 bases from J, leaving 13 bases between.

The V gene is TRBV18, the J gene TRBJ1-1; 9 positions agree with TRBD1. Unmatched junction bases numbered 3, after V lost 3 bases and J lost 1 base. The germline gives CDR1 KGHSH, CDR2 LQKENI. There are 15 residues in the CDR3. The CDR3 here is CASSPPGQGNTEAFF. In DNA, the CDR3 is TGTGCCAGCTCACCTCCGGGACAGGGGAACACTGAAGCTTTCTTT.

The CDR3 sequence is CASSSSSGKQETQYF. CDR3 bases: TGTGCCAGCAGCTCTTCTAGCGGGAAGCAAGAGACCCAGTACTTC. The chain couples TRBV7-2 to TRBJ2-5; TRBD2 aligns across 9 bases. After removal of 4 bases from V and 2 bases from J, the junction contained 5 bases not matched to a gene. Germline V gene data show CDR1 as SGHTA and CDR2 as FQGNSA. This CDR3 is built from 15 residues. Variable domain in full (rest from reference TRBV7-2 and TRBJ2-5): GAGVSQSPSNKVTEKGKDVELRCDPISGHTALYWYRQSLGQGLEFLIYFQGNSAPDKSGLPSDRFSAERTGGSVSTLTIQRTQQEDSAVYLCASSSSSGKQETQYFGPGTRLLVL.

The chain links TRBV19 to TRBJ1-5; 10 bases agree with TRBD1. In germline, CDR1 is LNHDA, CDR2 SQIVND (reference sequence). With 10 bases clipped from V and 5 bases from J, the junction kept 5 bases outside the gene matches. The length of the CDR3 is 13 residues. The CDR3 nucleotides read TGTGCCACCCAGACAGGGGGCCATCAGCCCCAGCATTTT. Translated, it gives CATQTGGHQPQHF.

The chain links TRBV30 to TRBJ1-6, with 8 positions matching TRBD1. Germline trimming cut 0 bases from V and 4 bases from J; bases unmatched to any gene: 8. In germline, CDR1 is GTSNPN, CDR2 SVGIG (reference sequence). The CDR3 sequence is 17 residues long. The CDR3 loop reads CAWSVDRGPPYNSPLHF. The DNA for the CDR3 is TGTGCCTGGAGTGTTGACAGGGGTCCTCCTTATAATTCACCCCTCCACTTT.

J is TRBJ1-2 and V is TRBV5-4; 12 bases map to TRBD1. The germline CDR1 and CDR2 sequences are SGHNT and YYREEE (reference sequence). Losses at the gene ends were 4 bases for V and 5 bases for J; bases not matched to a gene: 9. This CDR3 region has 16 residues. Written as DNA, the CDR3 is TGTGCCAGCAGCCCCGGGACAGGGGGCCGGGGATATGGCTACACCTTC. This gives the protein CASSPGTGGRGYGYTF.

J is TRBJ2-2 and V is TRBV7-3; 8 bases agree with TRBD2. Unmatched junction bases numbered 8, after V lost 5 bases and J lost 9 bases. This CDR3 is built from 14 residues. Germline V gene data show CDR1 as SGHTA and CDR2 as FQGTGA. CDR3 residues: CASSRRAGARELFF. The DNA for the CDR3 is TGTGCCAGCAGCCGGCGAGCGGGGGCCAGGGAGCTGTTTTTT.

This chain links TRBV4-3 with TRBJ1-1, with D hard to call. The CDR3 is made up of 13 amino acids. Germline CDR1 reads LGHNA; CDR2 reads YSLEER. Trimming took 0 bases from V and 11 from J, leaving 13 bases between them. CDR3 sequence: CASSQDTKAGAFF. The DNA of the CDR3 is TGCGCCAGCAGCCAAGATACGAAAGCGGGGGCTTTCTTT.

The gene calls are TRBV29-1 and TRBJ2-6; D is ambiguous. The CDR3 sequence is 11 residues long. The V gene lost 2 bases and the J gene lost 11 bases, with 7 bases spanning the gap. The V gene's germline CDR1 is SQVTM and CDR2 ANQGSEA. The CDR3 here is CSVEWGDVLTF. The CDR3 bases are TGCAGCGTTGAATGGGGTGACGTCCTGACTTTC.